A single sample gave rise to the 29 T cell receptor beta chains below, sequenced in a study of T cells after yellow fever vaccination. TCRdb ran MiXCR on the 5' RACE reads and lists one entry per CDR3 protein. The sample lists over 120,000 distinct CDR3 sequences; just over 6.5% were seen once. Sequenced material: CD4+ T cells sorted from PBMCs, taken 10 days after the yellow fever booster vaccination. The receptors come from a young man who received the YFV17D yellow fever vaccine.

This clonotype was seen repeatedly, ten times or more. The chain employs TRBV5-1 and TRBJ1-1; 9 bases line up with TRBD1. V was clipped by 3 bases and J by 7 bases; unmatched bases: 10. The germline gives CDR1 SGHRS, CDR2 YFSETQ. The CDR3 contains 15 residues. The CDR3 spells CASSSTHWTGVEAFF. The CDR3 DNA sequence: TGCGCCAGCAGCTCGACGCATTGGACAGGGGTTGAAGCTTTCTTT.

This clonotype was counted at least ten times. The rearrangement joins TRBV18 to TRBJ2-7; D gene unclear. CDR1 and CDR2 (germline): KGHSH, LQKENI. This CDR3 comprises 11 residues. V was pared by 4 bases and J by 7 bases, with 8 bases between. CDR3 coding DNA: TGTGCCAGCTCACGCCTGGGGGAGCAGTACTTC. Its translation: CASSRLGEQYF.

The chain carries TRBV7-6 and TRBJ2-5; 12 bases match TRBD2. V was pared by 5 bases and J by 5 bases, with 6 bases of the junction left unmatched. The germline V gene has CDR1 SGHVS and CDR2 FNYEAQ. The CDR3 has 15 residues. The CDR3 DNA reads TGTGCCAGCAGCGTGACTAGCGGGAGTTTTGAGACCCAGTACTTC. This codes for CASSVTSGSFETQYF.

This clonotype was picked up a small number of times. The chain links TRBV5-8 to TRBJ1-2; weak D call: TRBD1 (6 bases). CDR1 and CDR2 from the germline V gene are SGHTS and YDEGEE. The germline V and J ends were trimmed by 2 bases and 4 bases, with 12 bases remaining between them. The CDR3 is 14 residues long. In DNA, the CDR3 is TGTGCCAGCAGCTTTTCTCAGGGGACCTATGGCTACACCTTC. Amino acids: CASSFSQGTYGYTF.

This clonotype was counted ten times or more. J is TRBJ2-3 and V is TRBV7-2, with D perhaps being TRBD1 or TRBD2 (6 bases each). CDR1 and CDR2 (germline): SGHTA, FQGNSA. Trimming took 4 bases from V and 7 from J, leaving 15 bases between them. The CDR3 runs to 14 residues. The CDR3 DNA reads as TGTGCCAGCAGCTCCTATGGAGGGGGAAATACGCAGTATTTT. It codes for CASSSYGGGNTQYF.

This clonotype has at least ten counts. This chain connects TRBV18 to TRBJ2-7; D gene unclear. The germline V gene encodes CDR1 KGHSH and CDR2 LQKENI. V shed 4 bases and J shed 0 bases, with 10 bases lying between them. The CDR3 sequence is 14 residues long. CDR3 nucleotide sequence: TGTGCCAGCTCACTATACGCCAGCTCCTACGAGCAGTACTTC. Protein product: CASSLYASSYEQYF.

This clonotype came up a few times. This chain uses TRBV5-1 with TRBJ2-5; a possible D gene is TRBD2 (5 bases). CDR1 is SGHRS, CDR2 YFSETQ, per germline. V shed 3 bases and J shed 5 bases, with 14 bases lying between them. The CDR3 has 14 amino acids. CDR3 protein: CASSSGSGTETQYF. The DNA for the CDR3 is TGCGCCAGCAGCTCAGGCAGCGGTACTGAGACCCAGTACTTC.

This clonotype came up many times. V gene TRBV2 combines with J gene TRBJ2-1, with D maybe TRBD2 (5 bases). This CDR3 spans 14 amino acids. Germline loops: CDR1 SNHLY, CDR2 FYNNEI. Trimming pared 6 bases from V and 8 bases from J, leaving 17 bases between. Written as DNA, the CDR3 is TGTGCCAGCAGCCGGAGTGTGTACGGGGATGAGCAGTTCTTC. The encoded protein is CASSRSVYGDEQFF. Full variable domain (missing parts from reference TRBV2 and TRBJ2-1): EPEVTQTPSHQVTQMGQEVILRCVPISNHLYFYWYRQILGQKVEFLVSFYNNEISEKSEIFDDQFSVERPDGSNFTLKIRSTKLEDSAMYFCASSRSVYGDEQFFGPGTRLTVL.

Ten or more counts support this clonotype. J is TRBJ2-7 and V is TRBV6-5; 8 bases agree with TRBD1. CDR1 and CDR2 (germline): MNHEY, SVGAGI. Trimming at V came to 0 bases and at J to 5 bases, leaving 6 bases not matched to a gene. CDR3 length: 15 amino acids. In DNA form, the CDR3 reads TGTGCCAGCAGTTACTCGATGGACAGGGTCCACGAGCAGTACTTC. Protein sequence: CASSYSMDRVHEQYF.

This clonotype was seen repeatedly, ten times or more. This chain connects TRBV7-2 to TRBJ2-7, with 8 bases aligning to TRBD1. Germline V gene sequence: CDR1 SGHTA, CDR2 FQGNSA. Trimming cost V 5 bases and J 3 bases; bases outside gene matches: 6. The CDR3 consists of 14 residues. The CDR3 is CASSKDRDLYEQYF. CDR3 coding DNA: TGTGCCAGCAGCAAGGACAGGGACCTCTACGAGCAGTACTTC.

The chain links TRBV20-1 to TRBJ2-5, with a tentative D call TRBD2 (6 bases). V gave up 5 bases and J gave up 0 bases, with 19 bases separating them. Germline-derived CDR1 and CDR2 are DFQATT and SNEGSKA (reference sequence). The CDR3 spans 16 residues. CDR3 bases: TGCAGTGCTCAAACGGTAATCGGGGACTACCAAGAGACCCAGTACTTC. Translated: CSAQTVIGDYQETQYF.

This clonotype was observed at least ten times. The genes are TRBV10-3 and TRBJ2-2, with a weak D call TRBD2 (6 bases). Germline CDR1 ENHRY, CDR2 SYGVKD. CDR3 length: 15 residues. V gave up 4 bases and J gave up 0 bases, with 9 bases separating them. This chain's CDR3 is CAISGSGANTGELFF. The CDR3, as DNA: TGTGCCATCAGTGGTAGCGGAGCGAACACCGGGGAGCTGTTTTTT.

This clonotype occurred many times. The genes are TRBV6-1 and TRBJ1-2; D is uncertain. In germline, CDR1 is MNHNS, CDR2 SASEGT. The CDR3 runs 14 residues. V was trimmed by 1 base and J by 1 base, leaving 7 bases between them. The CDR3 reads CASSEGPINYGYTF. The CDR3 DNA is TGTGCCAGCAGTGAAGGCCCAATTAACTATGGCTACACCTTC.

In this sample, this clonotype turned up many times. V is TRBV15 and J is TRBJ2-3; possibly TRBD1 for D (6 bases). The CDR3 is 16 amino acids. The V end lost 1 base, the J end lost 2 bases, and 13 bases lay between the germline ends. Germline V gene data show CDR1 as LNHNV and CDR2 as YYDKDF (reference sequence). DNA for the CDR3: TGTGCCACCAGCAGAGTTCAACCGGGACACACAGATACGCAGTATTTT. Amino acids: CATSRVQPGHTDTQYF.

This clonotype was observed at least ten times. The V gene is TRBV29-1, the J gene TRBJ2-1; 7 bases align to TRBD2. Germline loops: CDR1 SQVTM, CDR2 ANQGSEA. The CDR3 has 14 amino acids. Unmatched junction bases numbered 14, after V lost 6 bases and J lost 9 bases. The CDR3 region has the DNA TGCAGCGTACCCTCCGGGACTACCCTCGGTGAGCAGTTCTTC. Translating it yields CSVPSGTTLGEQFF.

This clonotype appeared many times. The genes are TRBV7-9 and TRBJ2-7; no clear D. CDR3 size: 13 residues. In germline, CDR1 is SEHNR, CDR2 FQNEAQ (reference sequence). Trimming took off 2 bases at V and 1 base at J, with 6 bases between the two ends. DNA for the CDR3: TGTGCCAGCAGCTTAACGAATTCCTACGAGCAGTACTTC. Translation gives CASSLTNSYEQYF.

This clonotype appeared many times. The chain couples TRBV6-1 to TRBJ2-3, with 7 bases that match TRBD1. Germline V CDR1 and CDR2: MNHNS, SASEGT. The CDR3 runs 18 residues. V trimming: 7 bases; J trimming: 4 bases; junction bases outside the gene matches: 20. The CDR3 reads CASTERPKTGFGADTQYF. CDR3 coding DNA: TGTGCCAGCACCGAACGCCCCAAGACAGGGTTCGGGGCAGATACGCAGTATTTT.

The chain uses TRBV19 and TRBJ2-2, with TRBD1 matching over 10 bases. Trimming cost V 3 bases and J 8 bases; bases outside gene matches: 9. The CDR3 is 16 amino acids. Germline CDR1 reads LNHDA; CDR2 reads SQIVND (reference sequence). The CDR3 DNA is TGTGCCAGTAGTATGCAGCGACAGGGGGCGACAGGGGAGCTGTTTTTT. This encodes CASSMQRQGATGELFF. The full variable domain, completed using reference TRBV19 and TRBJ2-2, is DGGITQSPKYLFRKEGQNVTLSCEQNLNHDAMYWYRQDPGQGLRLIYYSQIVNDFQKGDIAEGYSVSREKKESFPLTVTSAQKNPTAFYLCASSMQRQGATGELFFGEGSRLTVL.

This clonotype was counted many times. V is TRBV7-7 and J is TRBJ1-4, with unresolved D. From germline, CDR1 is SSHAT and CDR2 FNYEAQ (reference sequence). The V gene lost 5 bases and the J gene lost 11 bases, with 21 bases spanning the gap. The CDR3 has 15 amino acids. CDR3 residues: CASSPQVGSLGKLFF. DNA of the CDR3: TGTGCCAGCAGCCCCCAGGTCGGGTCGTTGGGCAAACTGTTTTTT.

Ten or more counts support this clonotype. This chain joins TRBV27 and TRBJ2-3; D is undetermined. CDR3 size: 11 residues. The germline gives CDR1 MNHEY, CDR2 SMNVEV (reference sequence). V dropped 7 bases and J dropped 4 bases, with 6 bases sitting between them. The CDR3 is CASMVADTQYF. CDR3 nucleotide sequence: TGTGCCAGCATGGTGGCAGATACGCAGTATTTT.

This clonotype has more than one count but fewer than ten. The chain joins TRBV19 to TRBJ2-1, with no clear D. The germline V and J ends were trimmed by 1 base and 0 bases, with 7 bases remaining between them. Germline CDR1 is LNHDA and CDR2 is SQIVND (reference sequence). This CDR3 is built from 15 residues. This CDR3 is CASSIAGDSYNEQFF. In nucleotides, the CDR3 is TGTGCCAGTAGTATAGCCGGAGACTCCTACAATGAGCAGTTCTTC.

This clonotype was detected many times. The chain employs TRBV29-1 and TRBJ1-2; perhaps TRBD1 as D (5 bases). This CDR3 contains 12 residues. Trimming left V 4 bases short and J 6 bases short, with 12 bases between. Germline assignment: CDR1 SQVTM and CDR2 ANQGSEA. CDR3 sequence reads: CSVGKPGDGYTF. DNA of the CDR3: TGCAGCGTTGGGAAGCCGGGGGATGGCTACACCTTC. Based on the CDR3 plus reference TRBV29-1 and TRBJ1-2, the full variable domain is SAVISQKPSRDICQRGTSLTIQCQVDSQVTMMFWYRQQPGQSLTLIATANQGSEATYESGFVIDKFPISRPNLTFSTLTVSNMSPEDSSIYLCSVGKPGDGYTFGSGTRLTVV.

This clonotype was found many times. This chain links TRBV5-1 with TRBJ2-1, with 8 bases identical to TRBD2. CDR3 length: 14 amino acids. The trim removed 3 bases at V and 4 bases at J, leaving 3 bases unmatched. From germline, CDR1 is SGHRS and CDR2 YFSETQ. CDR3: CASSSLAVYNEQFF. The CDR3 nucleotides are TGCGCCAGCAGCTCACTAGCGGTGTACAATGAGCAGTTCTTC.

This clonotype has a count of ten or more. J is TRBJ1-1 and V is TRBV6-5; 10 bases agree with TRBD1. This CDR3 is built from 14 residues. CDR1 and CDR2 from the germline V gene are MNHEY and SVGAGI. Trimming at V came to 0 bases and at J to 6 bases, leaving 1 base not matched to a gene. CDR3 protein: CASSYSDRGAEAFF. The DNA of the CDR3 is TGTGCCAGCAGTTACTCGGACAGGGGGGCTGAAGCTTTCTTT.

This clonotype has a count of ten or more. The chain combines TRBV12-3 or TRBV12-4 with TRBJ2-7, with D possibly being TRBD1 (8 bases). Trimming left V 6 bases short and J 3 bases short, with 21 bases between. The CDR3 length is 16 residues. CDR3 sequence (DNA): TGTGCCAGCAGCCGCTCAGGGGGCGGGGGACTCTACGAGCAGTACTTC. It codes for CASSRSGGGGLYEQYF.

This clonotype has at least ten counts. The chain carries TRBV6-5 and TRBJ1-1, with D perhaps matching TRBD1 (5 bases). V was cut by 6 bases and J by 4 bases, with 21 bases left in between. This CDR3 has 16 amino acids. Germline V gives CDR1 MNHEY, CDR2 SVGAGI. The CDR3 DNA reads as TGTGCCAGCAGCTCTAGGACTGGGGGGGTGAGCACTGAAGCTTTCTTT. Amino acids: CASSSRTGGVSTEAFF.

The sample holds many counts of this clonotype. The rearrangement uses TRBV6-2 or TRBV6-3 and TRBJ2-3; TRBD2 is a possible D gene (6 bases). Germline V gene lookup returns CDR1 MNHEY and CDR2 SVGEGT. This CDR3 is built from 15 residues. The ends were cut back, 7 bases at V and 4 bases at J, with 18 bases in the middle. DNA of the CDR3: TGTGCCAGCACCTACGGAGCCCCGGGAGCAGATACGCAGTATTTT. This encodes CASTYGAPGADTQYF.

This clonotype was recorded at least ten times. The chain joins TRBV6-5 to TRBJ2-5, with D perhaps assigned TRBD1 or TRBD2 (5 bases each). CDR1 is MNHEY and CDR2 is SVGAGI in the germline V gene. Trimming stripped 0 bases from V and 5 bases from J, with 10 bases between. The CDR3 covers 14 residues. The CDR3 DNA is TGTGCCAGCAGTTACTCGTCGGGGCGGGAGACCCAGTACTTC. Translating it yields CASSYSSGRETQYF.

This clonotype was recorded at least ten times. V and J are TRBV7-9 and TRBJ2-1; a possible D gene is TRBD2 (6 bases). CDR1 SEHNR and CDR2 FQNEAQ come from the germline V gene (reference sequence). The V end lost 1 base, the J end lost 8 bases, and 15 bases lay between the germline ends. The CDR3 loop spans 15 amino acids. The chain's CDR3 is CASSLEGWRADEQFF. As DNA, the CDR3 is TGTGCCAGCAGCTTAGAAGGGTGGAGGGCCGATGAGCAGTTCTTC.